The subject of this entry is one T cell receptor (beta chain). Its antigen remains unknown. Vbeta (60) and Jbeta (13) primers were used in the PCR. As handled by the study authors: Unique TCR beta chains numbered roughly 84 million in a later analysis, with some 9.9 million shared. TCRdb's table, derived via immunoSEQ multiplex PCR, lists solely in-frame clones and lacks some. The V and J calls and the clone size are those of that table, but D and trimming were determined from the DNA. The table lists 140,000 to 150,000 clones, roughly 80% of them singletons, with roughly 4.5% in the top ten. These data come from a study of cytomegalovirus exposure and HLA in healthy donors. Study findings and constraints: CMV serostatus was the sole immune exposure data available. Some segments of the V type, notably TRBV6-2 and TRBV6-3, were excluded as indistinguishable.

CDR1 and CDR2 (germline): SGHRS, YFSETQ. The CDR3 runs to 13 residues. Between the trimmed V and J ends, which lost 4 bases and 8 bases, there was a span of 12 bases. The chain employs TRBV5-1 and TRBJ1-4, with TRBD1 as a possible D gene (6 bases). The sequence derives from a middle-aged man in good health and CMV-seronegative. The sequenced sample consisted of PBMCs. Here the CDR3 DNA reads TGCGCCAGCAGCATAGGGGGTGGGGAAAAACTGTTTTTT. This sequence encodes CASSIGGGEKLFF.